The next 28 T cell receptor beta chains were all read from a single sample in a study of PD-L1 blockade in urothelial cancer. TCRdb keeps only in-frame clones here, not all; method: immunoSEQ multiplex PCR. The sample holds tens of thousands of clones, nearly 90% seen once. Time point defined: pretreatment peripheral blood. Sequencing used PBMCs, obtained around atezolizumab (anti-PD-L1) treatment. The receptor set was obtained from a man in his sixties with urothelial cancer.

The rearrangement uses TRBV9 and TRBJ2-5, with 7 positions matching TRBD2. The CDR3 contains 15 residues. Germline lookup yields CDR1 SGDLS and CDR2 YYNGEE. J was trimmed by 5 bases and V by 0 bases; bases with no gene match: 7. CDR3 amino acids: CASSVAGGLRETQYF. DNA of the CDR3: TGTGCCAGCAGCGTAGCGGGGGGTCTCCGGGAGACCCAGTACTTC.

The V and J genes are TRBV6-1 and TRBJ2-7; 7 positions agree with TRBD1. The J segment lost 3 bases and the V segment lost 4 bases, leaving 6 bases of the junction unmatched. CDR1 and CDR2 (germline): MNHNS, SASEGT. The CDR3 extends over 14 amino acids. The CDR3 region is CASSVRGGGYEQYF. In DNA form, the CDR3 reads TGTGCCAGCAGTGTGAGAGGGGGCGGCTACGAGCAGTACTTC.

The CDR3 DNA follows: TGTGCCAGCAGTTTCCAGGGGGTGGGTGTGGATGAGCAGTTCTTC. Its protein product is CASSFQGVGVDEQFF. This rearrangement joins TRBV11-2 to TRBJ2-1, with 7 bases aligning to TRBD1. J was trimmed by 8 bases and V by 6 bases; bases with no gene match: 13. The germline gives CDR1 SGHAT, CDR2 FQNNGV. The CDR3 loop spans 15 amino acids.

A note on this clone: Other DNA sequences of this sample code for an identical CDR3. V is TRBV20-1 and J is TRBJ2-3; D not resolved. This CDR3 region has 10 residues. V was cut by 5 bases and J by 2 bases, with 2 bases left in between. Germline V lookup: CDR1 DFQATT, CDR2 SNEGSKA (reference sequence). CDR3 amino acids: CSAYTDTQYF. Written as DNA, the CDR3 is TGCAGTGCTTACACAGATACGCAGTATTTT.

The chain is built from TRBV12-5 and TRBJ2-1, with 12 nucleotides matching TRBD2. Trimming removed 4 bases from V and 8 bases from J; junction bases left unmatched: 6. Germline V gives CDR1 LGHNT, CDR2 FRNRAP. CDR3 length: 15 amino acids. The CDR3 region has the DNA TGTGCTAGTGGTTCCGGACTAGCGGGAAGGGATGAGCAGTTCTTC. It specifies CASGSGLAGRDEQFF.

This rearrangement joins TRBV27 to TRBJ2-5; a weak D match, TRBD1 (7 bases). The V end was cut by 4 bases, the J end by 5 bases, with 20 bases between. The CDR3 runs to 16 residues. Germline CDR1 and CDR2: MNHEY and SMNVEV (reference sequence). DNA of the CDR3: TGTGCCAGCAGTTATCTTGGGGCAGGGGGGTTTGAGACCCAGTACTTC. Residues: CASSYLGAGGFETQYF.

This chain connects TRBV10-3 to TRBJ2-3, with 9 nucleotides matching TRBD1. Per the germline V gene, CDR1 is ENHRY and CDR2 is SYGVKD. V was clipped by 0 bases and J by 5 bases; unmatched bases: 9. The CDR3 extends over 17 amino acids. The CDR3 DNA follows: TGTGCCATCAGTGAGTCAGGGGGACAGGGAGACGGAGATACGCAGTATTTT. It translates to CAISESGGQGDGDTQYF.

The chain links TRBV30 to TRBJ1-5, with D tentatively TRBD1 (5 bases). The V end was cut by 3 bases, the J end by 2 bases, with 8 bases between. From germline, CDR1 is GTSNPN and CDR2 SVGIG (reference sequence). CDR3 length: 13 amino acids. CDR3 region: CAWSRVGNQPQHF. DNA for the CDR3: TGTGCCTGGAGCAGGGTTGGCAATCAGCCCCAGCATTTT.

The chain carries TRBV19 and TRBJ1-1; the D is unclear. The CDR3 has 18 amino acids. V gave up 5 bases and J gave up 0 bases, with 22 bases separating them. From germline, CDR1 is LNHDA and CDR2 SQIVND (reference sequence). The CDR3 spells CASSPQLQWANMNTEAFF. The CDR3 nucleotides are TGTGCCAGTAGTCCCCAACTCCAATGGGCTAACATGAACACTGAAGCTTTCTTT.

The chain employs TRBV27 and TRBJ2-1; 11 positions agree with TRBD2. Per the germline V gene, CDR1 is MNHEY and CDR2 is SMNVEV (reference sequence). The CDR3 sequence is 15 residues long. The V gene end was trimmed by 5 bases and the J gene end by 5 bases; junction bases not matched to a gene: 5. The CDR3 loop reads CASSRGGLADNEQFF. CDR3 coding DNA: TGTGCCAGCAGTCGGGGGGGACTAGCGGACAATGAGCAGTTCTTC.

The V and J genes are TRBV30 and TRBJ1-2; tentative D call: TRBD1 (5 bases). Germline CDR1 GTSNPN, CDR2 SVGIG (reference sequence). With 3 bases removed from V and 7 bases from J, the gap between germline ends came to 12 bases. The CDR3 covers 12 residues. CDR3 DNA sequence: TGTGCCTGGAGCATAGGGGCCCGTGGCTACACCTTC. Protein: CAWSIGARGYTF.

This chain connects TRBV9 to TRBJ1-1; 12 bases fit TRBD1. V was clipped by 0 bases and J by 9 bases; unmatched bases: 9. The V gene's germline CDR1 is SGDLS and CDR2 YYNGEE. This CDR3 contains 16 residues. The CDR3 DNA sequence: TGTGCCAGCAGCGTAGGGGCACCGGGACAGGGGGCGAAAGCTTTCTTT. As protein: CASSVGAPGQGAKAFF.

This clone was detected once. This chain connects TRBV5-4 to TRBJ2-7, with D possibly TRBD1 on 6 matching bases. The V gene lost 4 bases and the J gene lost 4 bases, with 15 bases spanning the gap. From germline, CDR1 is SGHNT and CDR2 YYREEE (reference sequence). There are 14 residues in the CDR3. CDR3 residues: CASSLGQLTYEQYF. The CDR3 nucleotides are TGTGCCAGCAGCCTCGGACAGCTTACTTACGAGCAGTACTTC.

The CDR3 nucleotides are TGTGCCAGCAGCTTGGGGACAGGGATTGATGGCTACACCTTC. This translates into CASSLGTGIDGYTF. The rearrangement joins TRBV5-5 to TRBJ1-2, with TRBD1 matching 8 bases. CDR1 SGHKS and CDR2 YYEKEE come from the germline V gene (reference sequence). The CDR3 loop spans 14 amino acids. V was pared by 0 bases and J by 6 bases, with 4 bases of the junction left unmatched. Based on the CDR3 plus reference TRBV5-5 and TRBJ1-2, the full variable domain is DAGVTQSPTHLIKTRGQQVTLRCSPISGHKSVSWYQQVLGQGPQFIFQYYEKEERGRGNFPDRFSARQFPNYSSELNVNALLLGDSALYLCASSLGTGIDGYTFGSGTRLTVV.

The chain couples TRBV10-3 to TRBJ2-5, with 12 positions matching TRBD2. V shed 4 bases and J 4 bases; nucleotides not matched to a gene: 7. This CDR3 contains 16 residues. The germline V gene has CDR1 ENHRY and CDR2 SYGVKD. The CDR3 reads CAISGGLAGTSETQYF. The CDR3 DNA follows: TGTGCCATCAGTGGTGGACTAGCGGGAACCTCAGAGACCCAGTACTTC.

J is TRBJ2-3 and V is TRBV28; no clear D. Trimming stripped 6 bases from V and 6 bases from J, with 13 bases between. This CDR3 region has 13 residues. In germline, CDR1 is MDHEN, CDR2 SYDVKM. The CDR3: CASSRTVSDTQYF. The CDR3, as DNA: TGTGCCAGCAGCCGAACAGTGTCCGATACGCAGTATTTT.

This rearrangement joins TRBV2 to TRBJ2-5, with TRBD1 identical over 7 bases. Germline CDR1 is SNHLY and CDR2 is FYNNEI. After removal of 10 bases from V and 1 base from J, the junction contained 18 bases not matched to a gene. CDR3 size: 17 residues. CDR3 loop: CATSPGTRTGVQETQYF. The CDR3 region has the DNA TGTGCCACCTCCCCGGGTACCCGAACAGGGGTCCAAGAGACCCAGTACTTC. The full variable domain, rest sourced from reference TRBV2 and TRBJ2-5, is EPEVTQTPSHQVTQMGQEVILRCVPISNHLYFYWYRQILGQKVEFLVSFYNNEISEKSEIFDDQFSVERPDGSNFTLKIRSTKLEDSAMYFCATSPGTRTGVQETQYFGPGTRLLVL.

The rearrangement uses TRBV19 and TRBJ2-7; TRBD2 might be the D (6 bases). Germline assignment: CDR1 LNHDA and CDR2 SQIVND (reference sequence). Trimming left V 6 bases short and J 4 bases short, with 10 bases between. The CDR3 is 12 amino acids. The CDR3 DNA sequence: TGTGCCAGTAGCCCCGCGGGATACGAGCAGTACTTC. It yields the protein CASSPAGYEQYF.

This clone was observed a few times. V gene TRBV9 combines with J gene TRBJ1-2; D remains ambiguous. CDR3 length: 14 residues. V was pared by 0 bases and J by 5 bases, with 11 bases between. In germline, CDR1 is SGDLS, CDR2 YYNGEE. CDR3 region: CASSVDADPYGYTF. The CDR3 nucleotides read TGTGCCAGCAGCGTAGACGCGGATCCTTATGGCTACACCTTC. Full variable domain (outside the CDR3, taken from reference TRBV9 and TRBJ1-2): DSGVTQTPKHLITATGQRVTLRCSPRSGDLSVYWYQQSLDQGLQFLIQYYNGEERAKGNILERFSAQQFPDLHSELNLSSLELGDSALYFCASSVDADPYGYTFGSGTRLTVV.

V usage is TRBV6-5 and J usage is TRBJ1-1; no firm D call. V was pared by 2 bases and J by 4 bases, with 14 bases between. The germline V gene has CDR1 MNHEY and CDR2 SVGAGI. The CDR3 is made up of 15 amino acids. The CDR3 nucleotides read TGTGCCAGCAGTTACGCTGTGCCGAGCCCCACTGAAGCTTTCTTT. Its protein is CASSYAVPSPTEAFF.

This clone was detected only once. The rearrangement uses TRBV5-4 and TRBJ1-4; the D is unclear. Looked up from germline, CDR1 is SGHNT and CDR2 is YYREEE (reference sequence). CDR3 size: 14 residues. V gave up 0 bases and J gave up 7 bases, with 10 bases separating them. The CDR3 coding sequence is TGTGCCAGCAGCTTGGCCGGGAGAAGTGAAAAACTGTTTTTT. Encoded protein: CASSLAGRSEKLFF.

The genes are TRBV5-6 and TRBJ2-3, with TRBD1 matching over 7 bases. Germline CDR1 is SGHDT and CDR2 is YYEEEE. With 3 bases clipped from V and 4 bases from J, the junction kept 2 bases outside the gene matches. There are 13 residues in the CDR3. CDR3 amino acids: CASSWGTADTQYF. The CDR3, as DNA: TGTGCCAGCAGCTGGGGGACAGCAGATACGCAGTATTTT.

This chain joins TRBV19 and TRBJ2-1; 10 bases align to TRBD2. This CDR3 contains 16 residues. The junction had 7 bases not matched to a gene; V was cut back by 1 base and J by 7 bases. Germline-derived CDR1 and CDR2 are LNHDA and SQIVND (reference sequence). The CDR3 spells CASSIADSGRWNEQFF. The CDR3 DNA sequence: TGTGCCAGTAGTATAGCTGATAGCGGGAGGTGGAATGAGCAGTTCTTC.

The rearrangement links TRBV4-3 to TRBJ2-2; D is undetermined. Trimming removed 1 base at V and 2 bases at J, with 5 bases between. Germline loops: CDR1 LGHNA, CDR2 YSLEER. The CDR3 extends over 14 amino acids. CDR3 region: CASSQAHNTGELFF. DNA of the CDR3: TGCGCCAGCAGCCAAGCACACAACACCGGGGAGCTGTTTTTT.

V usage is TRBV5-1 and J usage is TRBJ1-4; no definite D call. Germline CDR1 reads SGHRS; CDR2 reads YFSETQ. The CDR3 contains 15 residues. Trimming took off 4 bases at V and 0 bases at J, with 10 bases between the two ends. The CDR3 reads CASSPRPATNEKLFF. DNA for the CDR3: TGCGCCAGCAGCCCCCGTCCTGCAACTAATGAAAAACTGTTTTTT.

The rearrangement uses TRBV7-9 and TRBJ1-3, with TRBD1 matching over 10 bases. This CDR3 is built from 18 residues. Germline lookup yields CDR1 SEHNR and CDR2 FQNEAQ (reference sequence). The ends lost 5 bases at V and 1 base at J; junction bases unmatched: 11. The CDR3 coding sequence is TGTGCCAGCAGCCACTGGACAGGGGGGGCTTCATCTGGAAACACCATATATTTT. Its translation: CASSHWTGGASSGNTIYF.

This clone was picked up a small number of times. This sample includes further DNA sequences coding for the same CDR3. The chain is built from TRBV5-6 and TRBJ2-5; 7 bases are shared with TRBD2. CDR1 is SGHDT, CDR2 YYEEEE, per germline. V was clipped by 1 base and J by 4 bases; unmatched bases: 1. This CDR3 is 13 amino acids long. The DNA for the CDR3 is TGTGCCAGCAGCTTGTGGGGGGGAGAGACCCAGTACTTC. Translating it yields CASSLWGGETQYF.

The chain links TRBV9 to TRBJ2-7; 10 bases map to TRBD1. The junction had 3 bases not matched to a gene; V was cut back by 0 bases and J by 3 bases. The CDR3 totals 15 residues. CDR1 and CDR2 from the germline V gene are SGDLS and YYNGEE. The CDR3 sequence is CASSVGTGGLYEQYF. As DNA, the CDR3 is TGTGCCAGCAGCGTAGGGACAGGGGGACTCTACGAGCAGTACTTC.